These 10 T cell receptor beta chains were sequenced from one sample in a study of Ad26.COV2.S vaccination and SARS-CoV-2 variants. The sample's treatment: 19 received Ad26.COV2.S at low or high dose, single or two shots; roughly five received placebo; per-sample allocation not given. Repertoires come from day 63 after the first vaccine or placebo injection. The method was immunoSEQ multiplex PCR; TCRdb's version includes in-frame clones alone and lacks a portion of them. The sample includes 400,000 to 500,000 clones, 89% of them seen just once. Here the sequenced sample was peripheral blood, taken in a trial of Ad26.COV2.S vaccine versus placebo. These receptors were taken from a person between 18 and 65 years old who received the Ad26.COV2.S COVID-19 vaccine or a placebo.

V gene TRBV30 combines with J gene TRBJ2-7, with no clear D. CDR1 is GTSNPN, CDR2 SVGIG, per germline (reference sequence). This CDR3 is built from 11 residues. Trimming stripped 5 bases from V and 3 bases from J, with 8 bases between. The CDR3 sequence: CAWDHDYEQYF. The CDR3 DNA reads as TGTGCCTGGGACCACGACTACGAGCAGTACTTC.

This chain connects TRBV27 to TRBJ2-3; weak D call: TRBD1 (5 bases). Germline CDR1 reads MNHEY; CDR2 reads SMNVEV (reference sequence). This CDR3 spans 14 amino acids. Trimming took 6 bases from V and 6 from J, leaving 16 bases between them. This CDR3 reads CASRTAVNPDTQYF. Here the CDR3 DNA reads TGTGCCAGCAGGACAGCAGTGAATCCGGATACGCAGTATTTT.

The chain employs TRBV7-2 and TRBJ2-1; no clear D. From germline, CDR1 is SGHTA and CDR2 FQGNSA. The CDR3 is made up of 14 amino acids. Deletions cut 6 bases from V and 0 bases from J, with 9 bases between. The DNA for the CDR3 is TGTGCCAGCAGTTTCGTTAGCTCCTACAATGAGCAGTTCTTC. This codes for CASSFVSSYNEQFF.

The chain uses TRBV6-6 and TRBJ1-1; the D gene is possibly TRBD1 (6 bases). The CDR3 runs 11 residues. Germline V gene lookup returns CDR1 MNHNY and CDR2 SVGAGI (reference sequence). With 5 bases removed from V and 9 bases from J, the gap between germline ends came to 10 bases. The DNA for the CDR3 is TGTGCCAGCAGTCCCGGGACACAAGCTTTCTTT. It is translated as CASSPGTQAFF.

The CDR3 reads CASSQEWDPGGFQYF. CDR3 nucleotides: TGCGCCAGCAGCCAAGAGTGGGATCCCGGTGGGTTTCAGTACTTC. V gene TRBV4-3 combines with J gene TRBJ2-4; D is ambiguous. The CDR3 totals 15 residues. Germline V gene data show CDR1 as LGHNA and CDR2 as YSLEER. Trimming removed 0 bases at V and 11 bases at J, with 17 bases between.

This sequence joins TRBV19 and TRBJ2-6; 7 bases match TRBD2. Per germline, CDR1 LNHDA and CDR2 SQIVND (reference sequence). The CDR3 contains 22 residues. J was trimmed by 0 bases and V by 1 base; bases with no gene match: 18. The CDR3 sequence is CASSIAGREGFSPLSGANVLTF. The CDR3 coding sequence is TGTGCCAGTAGTATAGCAGGCAGGGAGGGGTTCTCTCCTCTCTCTGGGGCCAACGTCCTGACTTTC.

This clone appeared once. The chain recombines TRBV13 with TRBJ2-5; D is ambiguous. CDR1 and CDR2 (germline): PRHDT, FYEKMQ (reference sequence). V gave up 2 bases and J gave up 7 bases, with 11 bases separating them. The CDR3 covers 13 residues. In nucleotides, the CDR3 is TGTGCCAGCAGCTTAACTGCCGCCCGGACCCAGTACTTC. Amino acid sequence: CASSLTAARTQYF. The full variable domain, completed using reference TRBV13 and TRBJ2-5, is AAGVIQSPRHLIKEKRETATLKCYPIPRHDTVYWYQQGPGQDPQFLISFYEKMQSDKGSIPDRFSAQQFSDYHSELNMSSLELGDSALYFCASSLTAARTQYFGPGTRLLVL.

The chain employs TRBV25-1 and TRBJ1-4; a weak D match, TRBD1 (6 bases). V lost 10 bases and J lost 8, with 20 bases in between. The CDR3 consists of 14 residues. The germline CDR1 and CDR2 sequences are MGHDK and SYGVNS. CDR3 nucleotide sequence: TGTGCCACCGCGGATAGGGGGGAAGGAGAAAAACTGTTTTTT. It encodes CATADRGEGEKLFF.

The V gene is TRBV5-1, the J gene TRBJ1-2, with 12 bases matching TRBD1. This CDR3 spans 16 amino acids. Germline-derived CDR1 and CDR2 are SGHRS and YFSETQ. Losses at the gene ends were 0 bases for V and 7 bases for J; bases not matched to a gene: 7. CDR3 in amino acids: CASSLALGDRGPGYTF. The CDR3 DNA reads TGCGCCAGCAGCTTGGCCCTCGGGGACAGGGGGCCTGGCTACACCTTC. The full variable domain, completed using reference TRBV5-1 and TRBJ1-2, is KAGVTQTPRYLIKTRGQQVTLSCSPISGHRSVSWYQQTPGQGLQFLFEYFSETQRNKGNFPGRFSGRQFSNSRSEMNVSTLELGDSALYLCASSLALGDRGPGYTFGSGTRLTVV.

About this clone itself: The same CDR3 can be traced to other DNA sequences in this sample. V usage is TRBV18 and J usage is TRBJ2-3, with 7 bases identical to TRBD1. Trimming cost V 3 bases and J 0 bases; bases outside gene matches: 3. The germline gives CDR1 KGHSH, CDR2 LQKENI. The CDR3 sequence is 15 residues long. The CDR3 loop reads CASSPRQGSTDTQYF. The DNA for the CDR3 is TGTGCCAGCTCACCGCGACAGGGCAGCACAGATACGCAGTATTTT.